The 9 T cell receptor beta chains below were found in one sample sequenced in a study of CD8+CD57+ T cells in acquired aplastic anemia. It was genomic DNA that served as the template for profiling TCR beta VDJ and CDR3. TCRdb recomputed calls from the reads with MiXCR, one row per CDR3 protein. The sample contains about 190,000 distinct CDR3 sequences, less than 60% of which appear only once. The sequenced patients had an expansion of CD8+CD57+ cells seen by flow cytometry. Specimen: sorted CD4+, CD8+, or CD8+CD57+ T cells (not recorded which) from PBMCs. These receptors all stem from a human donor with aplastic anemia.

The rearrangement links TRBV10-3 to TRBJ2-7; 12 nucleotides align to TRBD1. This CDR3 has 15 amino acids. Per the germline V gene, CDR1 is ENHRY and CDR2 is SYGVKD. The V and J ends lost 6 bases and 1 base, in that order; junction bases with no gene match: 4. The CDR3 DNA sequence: TGTGCCATCAGAACGGGACAGGGGGCTTCCTACGAGCAGTACTTC. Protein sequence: CAIRTGQGASYEQYF.

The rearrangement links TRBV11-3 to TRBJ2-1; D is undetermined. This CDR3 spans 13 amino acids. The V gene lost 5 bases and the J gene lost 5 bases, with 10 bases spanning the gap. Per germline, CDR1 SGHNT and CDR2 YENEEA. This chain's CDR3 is CASSTRLDNEQFF. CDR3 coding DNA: TGTGCCAGCAGCACAAGGCTAGACAATGAGCAGTTCTTC.

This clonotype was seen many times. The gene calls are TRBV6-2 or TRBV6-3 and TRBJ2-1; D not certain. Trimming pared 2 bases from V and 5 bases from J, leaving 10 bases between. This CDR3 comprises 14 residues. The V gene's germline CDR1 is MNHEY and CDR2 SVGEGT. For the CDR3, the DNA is TGTGCCAGCAGTTACCGAACCCAACACAATGAGCAGTTCTTC. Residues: CASSYRTQHNEQFF.

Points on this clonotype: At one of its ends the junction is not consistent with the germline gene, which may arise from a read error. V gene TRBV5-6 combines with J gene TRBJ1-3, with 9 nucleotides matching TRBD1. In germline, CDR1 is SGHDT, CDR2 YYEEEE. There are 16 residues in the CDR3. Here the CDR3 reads CANSLNPGQGSVAIYF. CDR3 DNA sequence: TGTGCCAACAGCTTAAATCCGGGACAGGGTTCGGTCGCCATATATTTT.

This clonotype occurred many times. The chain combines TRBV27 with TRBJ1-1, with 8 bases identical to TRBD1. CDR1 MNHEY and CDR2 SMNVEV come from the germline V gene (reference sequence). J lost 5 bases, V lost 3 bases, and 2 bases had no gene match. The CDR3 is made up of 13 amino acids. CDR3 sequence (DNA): TGTGCCAGCAGTTTCAACAGGGGGACTGAAGCTTTCTTT. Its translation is CASSFNRGTEAFF.

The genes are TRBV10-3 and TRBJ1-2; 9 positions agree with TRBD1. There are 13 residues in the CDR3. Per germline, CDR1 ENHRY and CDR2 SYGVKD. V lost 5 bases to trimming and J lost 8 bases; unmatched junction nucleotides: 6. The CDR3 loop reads CAISQQGAGGYTF. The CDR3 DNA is TGTGCCATCAGTCAACAGGGGGCAGGGGGCTACACCTTC.

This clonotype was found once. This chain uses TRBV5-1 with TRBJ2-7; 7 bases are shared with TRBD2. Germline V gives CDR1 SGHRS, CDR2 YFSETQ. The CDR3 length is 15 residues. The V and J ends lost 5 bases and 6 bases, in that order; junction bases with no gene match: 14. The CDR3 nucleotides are TGCGCCAGCAGTATCACTAGCGTCTCAACTCGCGAGCAGTACTTC. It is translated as CASSITSVSTREQYF.

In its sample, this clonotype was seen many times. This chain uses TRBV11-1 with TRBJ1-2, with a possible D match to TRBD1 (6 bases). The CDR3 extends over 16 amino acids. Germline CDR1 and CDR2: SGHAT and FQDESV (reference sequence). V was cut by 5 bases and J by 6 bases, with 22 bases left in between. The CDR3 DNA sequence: TGTGCCAGCAGCCCGCAAGGGGGTGGGGCGGTGGATGGCTACACCTTC. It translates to CASSPQGGGAVDGYTF.

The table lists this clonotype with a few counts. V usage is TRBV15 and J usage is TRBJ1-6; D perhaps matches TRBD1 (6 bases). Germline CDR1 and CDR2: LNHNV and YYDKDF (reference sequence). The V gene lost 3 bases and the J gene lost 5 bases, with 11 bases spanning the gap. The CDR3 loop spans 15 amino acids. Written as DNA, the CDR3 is TGTGCCACCAGCAGCAGAGGGGGGGATAATTCACCCCTCCACTTT. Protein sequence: CATSSRGGDNSPLHF.